One sample yielded the 4 T cell receptor beta chains listed below, sequenced in a study of blood T cell repertoires in COVID-19. Clones were sequenced by immunoSEQ multiplex PCR, and TCRdb holds only the in-frame ones, with some missing. The data contain roughly 410,000 clones, roughly nine tenths of them singletons. Sequencing was carried out using peripheral blood. These receptors all come from a man aged 40-55 years with acute or convalescent COVID-19.

This rearrangement joins TRBV7-8 to TRBJ2-7; 8 nucleotides align to TRBD1. V was pared by 1 base and J by 6 bases, with 8 bases of the junction left unmatched. The CDR3 sequence is 15 residues long. Looked up from germline, CDR1 is SGHVS and CDR2 is FQNEAQ. Here the CDR3 reads CASSLVRQGAREQYF. CDR3 nucleotides: TGTGCCAGCAGCTTAGTGCGGCAGGGGGCGCGCGAGCAGTACTTC.

This chain uses TRBV2 with TRBJ1-5; no reliable D call. Germline CDR1 is SNHLY and CDR2 is FYNNEI. V lost 8 bases, J lost 2 bases, and 13 bases lay in between. CDR3 length: 14 amino acids. In DNA form, the CDR3 reads TGTGCCAGCGGGCCCACGCGGGGCAATCAGCCCCAGCATTTT. Translation gives CASGPTRGNQPQHF. The full variable domain, with the rest looked up from reference TRBV2 and TRBJ1-5, is EPEVTQTPSHQVTQMGQEVILRCVPISNHLYFYWYRQILGQKVEFLVSFYNNEISEKSEIFDDQFSVERPDGSNFTLKIRSTKLEDSAMYFCASGPTRGNQPQHFGDGTRLSIL.

The CDR3 region is CASSQVVGGAGEKLFF. CDR3 nucleotides: TGCGCCAGCAGCCAAGTAGTAGGGGGCGCGGGTGAAAAACTGTTTTTT. The J gene is TRBJ1-4, the V gene TRBV4-1, with 7 nucleotides matching TRBD1. Losses at the gene ends were 1 base for V and 7 bases for J; bases not matched to a gene: 9. Germline V gene sequence: CDR1 MGHRA, CDR2 YSYEKL. This CDR3 has 16 amino acids.

The chain combines TRBV3-1 (or the pseudogene TRBV3-2) with TRBJ2-1; TRBD2 aligns across 7 bases. The CDR3 has 15 amino acids. The trim removed 4 bases at V and 5 bases at J, leaving 8 bases unmatched. The germline V gene has CDR1 LGHDT and CDR2 YNNKEL (reference sequence). The CDR3 bases are TGTGCCAGCAGCCTATGGCGGGAGAGAGACAATGAGCAGTTCTTC. It translates to CASSLWRERDNEQFF.